The entry below gives a single T cell receptor (beta chain) sequence along with its context. The antigen is unknown. As defined, naive CD8 cells were CD45RO-negative and positively selected for CCR7, with terminally differentiated effector memory CD45RA+ cells excluded. Recent vaccinations or acute infections were absent in the healthy HIV-negative adult donors. Only in-frame clones appear in the TCRdb table, and some are missing; sequencing was by immunoSEQ multiplex PCR. Among under 2,000,000 clones listed, around 96% were seen once. CDR3 size: 15 residues. This record comes from a study of shared clonotypes between healthy human individuals. Overall study: Each donor had three CD4 naive, three CD4 memory, two CD8 naive and one CD8 memory plate. Broader study findings: Naive CD4 clonotypes were shared across several donors at about 5%. Depth of sequencing was expected to influence donor clonotype sharing.

This TCR came from a man aged 18 to 29 in good health. Sequenced material: naive CD8+ T cells sorted from blood. V and J are TRBV21-1 and TRBJ2-5; the table gives TRBD2 as D, unverified against the DNA. TRBV21-1 is termed a pseudogene. CDR3 residues: CARRRGMRSRETQYF. CDR3 DNA: TGTGCCCGGCGGCGGGGAATGCGATCCAGGGAGACCCAGTACTTC.